The entry below describes one T cell receptor (beta chain). A multiplex PCR was run with 60 Vbeta primers and 13 Jbeta primers. The protocol was immunoSEQ multiplex PCR, while the TCRdb copy is restricted to in-frame clones and leaves out a portion. The sample carries about 160,000 clones, about 63% recorded once. This sample is drawn from a study of cytomegalovirus exposure and HLA in healthy donors. The CDR3 is made up of 14 amino acids. V was clipped by 5 bases and J by 4 bases; unmatched bases: 4. Germline CDR1 and CDR2: PRHDT and FYEKMQ (reference sequence). This clonotype originated in a woman aged 35 to 49 in good health and CMV-seropositive. The chain couples TRBV13 to TRBJ1-2; 10 bases are a match to TRBD1. The specimen was PBMCs. CDR3 residues: CASSTTGGFYGYTF. In DNA form, the CDR3 reads TGTGCCAGCAGCACGACAGGGGGCTTCTATGGCTACACCTTC.